This T cell receptor beta chain was identified in a study of regulatory T cells in long-lasting Graves disease (dated by TCRdb to 2020 to 2022). Study-level background: Antithyroid drugs had been taken for less than 3 months by newly diagnosed Graves' disease patients. TCR sequencing covered about 13 persistent and 20 newly diagnosed Graves' disease patients, approximately 33 samples in total. Persistent Graves' disease patients were compared with newly diagnosed Graves' disease patients by peripheral blood TCR sequencing and RNA sequencing. The study was conducted in China and was registered as a clinical trial. Results and caveats for the whole study, not just this receptor: Compared with newly diagnosed patients, persistent Graves' disease patients had lower TCR Shannon entropy and fewer highly expanded clones, which suggests clonal expansion. A larger number of public clonotypes was shared among persistent patients (fewer than 3,000) than among newly diagnosed patients (approximately 1,000). Sequencing and analysis were restricted to the TCR beta chain. As a limitation, the authors acknowledged that the small sample size may reduce accuracy. Persistent disease showed preferential use of TRBV28, TRBJ1-2 and TRBJ2-5, whereas newly diagnosed disease favored TRBV20-1 and TRBJ2-1. Peripheral blood alone was examined, since thyroid tissue, which constituted the primary lesion, could not be accessed.

Sample time point, as interpreted from the label and publication: newly diagnosed GD, antithyroid drugs for less than 3 months. For both TCR sequencing and RNA sequencing, RNA was extracted from PBMCs in TRIzol. The diagnosis of Graves' disease followed American Thyroid Association guidelines. Recruitment of patients was carried out at an endocrinology department in Xi'an, China. Each patient gave about 10 milliliters of peripheral blood, collected in an EDTA anticoagulant tube. PBMCs were isolated by Ficoll Paque Plus density gradient separation without further T cell sorting. An Agilent 2100 Bioanalyzer and agarose gel were used to check RNA quality, and a NanoDrop 2000 was used to measure RNA concentration. In regard to this clonotype: This receptor's antigen is unknown. Per-base quality was not reported, and no clone a single base away is much larger than it.

The method was multiplex PCR. The listed sequencing device is Illumina HiSeq 4000. CDR3 regions were amplified by Arm-PCR with iRepertoire HTBI primers to construct TCR beta libraries. Before sequencing, the PCR products went through gel purification. The authors processed their data as follows. A total of 62 TRBV and approximately 13 TRBJ segments were identified across samples and were used for gene usage analysis of CDR3 amino acid clonotypes. COPE and FqMerger were used to merge filtered high-quality paired reads into contigs. BLAST was used to align contigs to IMGT TRBV, TRBD and TRBJ reference genes, and CDR3 was defined according to IMGT. Clonotypes above 0.1% frequency were classified as highly expanded clones. Repertoire diversity was measured by Shannon entropy, and V-J evenness by the Gini coefficient. A clonotype was considered public if more than one individual shared it. Starting from the raw public reads, TCRdb applied fastp trimming at Q25, assembled clones with MiXCR and retained in-frame beta chains. Each record represents a unique CDR3 protein, reported with the most common genes and DNA among its rows. These V and J calls derive from TCRdb rather than the authors' analysis. This sample has around 320,000 distinct CDR3 sequences in its table, and over 15% of those were observed once. 25% to 30% of the sample belongs to the ten largest clones.

The germline V gene (reference sequence) sets CDR1 to GTSNPN and CDR2 to SVGIG. Trimming costs V 0 bases and J 5 bases, and their ends lie 7 bases apart. From the cysteine through the phenylalanine, the CDR3 covers 12 amino acids. Left in the record is the CDR3 DNA by itself, 36 bases read in frame from the first base. These data also formed part of another study, on T cells in Graves' hyperthyroidism and ophthalmopathy. As the second paper documents: Stable Graves' hyperthyroidism was defined as the absence of progression to ophthalmopathy over 18 months of follow-up. Hyperthyroidism patients were newly diagnosed, with disease duration under 2 months, and aged 18 to 65 years. The study excluded patients with uncontrolled infections, other autoimmune diseases, pregnancy or lactation. Diagnoses relied on clinical symptoms, serum thyroxine and TRAb, thyroid ultrasound and orbital computed tomography. The first round of RT-PCR for the TCR CDR3 was performed with the HTBI primer set and the Qiagen OneStep RT-PCR kit. Blood samples also contained most of the expanded thyroid clonotypes (frequency above 0.001), which suggests that blood repertoires may reflect thyroid immune responses. In cross-validation, a model built on a 13 V-J signature told ophthalmopathy apart from stable hyperthyroidism with under 90% sensitivity and approximately 81% specificity, and in testing the same model reached 80%/75%. During validation, the model predicted progression to ophthalmopathy a median of around 6 months ahead of onset, with almost 71% sensitivity and around 72% specificity. A discovery cohort of around 98 patients, about 44 with Graves' ophthalmopathy and about 60 with stable Graves' hyperthyroidism, was used to find distinguishing TCR V-J signatures. Prospective prediction of ophthalmopathy was tested in an independent validation cohort consisting of fewer than 20 hyperthyroidism patients and about 17 patients who later progressed to ophthalmopathy. The 100 discovery patients were randomly split 7:3 into training and test sets. Thyroid tissue and blood T-cell repertoires from about six Graves' hyperthyroidism patients were also compared in the study. Once sampling was done, hyperthyroidism patients were given methimazole at a starting dose of 30 mg daily, whereas ophthalmopathy patients were given high-dose intravenous methylprednisolone. A second multiplex PCR round built the libraries, followed by size selection and purification. The libraries were sequenced on an Illumina HiSeq2000 using paired-end 100 bp reads. Raw data were processed with SOAPnuke, discarding reads with adapters, uncalled bases, mean Phred below 15, or no exact constant-primer or identifier match. COPE v1.2.5 was used to merge the high-quality paired reads, and each unique nucleotide sequence was defined as a clonotype. MiTCR v1.1 was used to align clonotypes to the IMGT TRBV, TRBD and TRBJ reference segments. Analysis was restricted to V-J combinations with a frequency above 0.0001, which covered roughly 99% of repertoires. A TCS score was defined as the ratio of F50 (clonal expansion) to E x V (chaos), with BLOSUM62-based TCRdist applied between CDR3 peptides within each V-J. Welch's t-statistics and random forest reduced fewer than 600 V-J features to about 12, which were used in a naive Bayes classifier (R e1071). No statistical method was used to set the sample size in advance, and investigators knew the group allocation. The paper reports TCR Vbeta CDR3 sequencing of over 130 peripheral blood samples: around 45 ophthalmopathy, under 85 hyperthyroidism and approximately 17 progressor patients.

Sequences were derived from peripheral blood mononuclear cells (PBMCs), sampled at new diagnosis, from a patient treated with antithyroid drugs. The clonotype comes from a man aged 40-55 years with Graves disease. Donor details come from another sample of the same person, matched by shared clones. The V and J genes are TRBV30 and TRBJ1-2, and TRBD1 may be the D gene, going by 6 matching bases. This receptor carries the CDR3 CAWSVTGYGYTF. In nucleotides, the sequence is TGTGCCTGGAGTGTGACAGGTTATGGCTACACCTTC.